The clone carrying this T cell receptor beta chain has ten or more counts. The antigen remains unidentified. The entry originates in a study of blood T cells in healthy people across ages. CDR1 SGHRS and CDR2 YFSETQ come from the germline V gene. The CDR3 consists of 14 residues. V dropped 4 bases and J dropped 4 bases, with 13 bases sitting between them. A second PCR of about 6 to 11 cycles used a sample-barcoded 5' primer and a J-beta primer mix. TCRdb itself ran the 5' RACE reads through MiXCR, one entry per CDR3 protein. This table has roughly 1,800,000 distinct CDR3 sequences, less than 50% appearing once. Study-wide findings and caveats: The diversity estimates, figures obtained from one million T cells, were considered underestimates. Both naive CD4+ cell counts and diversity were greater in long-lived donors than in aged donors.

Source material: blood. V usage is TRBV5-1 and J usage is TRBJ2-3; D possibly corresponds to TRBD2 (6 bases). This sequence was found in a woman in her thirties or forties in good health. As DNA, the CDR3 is TGCGCCAGCAGCGCGGGGACCACGGCAGATACGCAGTATTTT. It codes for CASSAGTTADTQYF.